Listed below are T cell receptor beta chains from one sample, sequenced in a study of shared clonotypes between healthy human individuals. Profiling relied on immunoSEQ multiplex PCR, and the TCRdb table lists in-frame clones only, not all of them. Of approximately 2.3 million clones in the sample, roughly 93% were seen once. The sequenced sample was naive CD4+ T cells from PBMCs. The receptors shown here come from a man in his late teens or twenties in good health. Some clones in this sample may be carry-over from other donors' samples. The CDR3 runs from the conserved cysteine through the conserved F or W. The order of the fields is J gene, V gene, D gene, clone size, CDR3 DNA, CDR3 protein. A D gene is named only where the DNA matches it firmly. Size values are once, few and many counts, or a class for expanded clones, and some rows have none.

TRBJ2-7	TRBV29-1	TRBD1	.	TGCAGCGTCGCGACAGGGGGCGACGAGCAGTACTTC	CSVATGGDEQYF
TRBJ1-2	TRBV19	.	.	TGTGCCAGTAGTCTGGGACAAAACTATGGCTACACCTTC	CASSLGQNYGYTF
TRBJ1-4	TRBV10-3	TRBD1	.	TGTGCCATCAGCCGGGACAGGGCCATGGAAAAACTGTTTTTT	CAISRDRAMEKLFF
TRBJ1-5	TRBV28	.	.	TGTGCCAGCAGCCTAGACAGGAGCTACAATCAGCCCCAGCATTTT	CASSLDRSYNQPQHF
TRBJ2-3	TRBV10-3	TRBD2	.	TGTGCCACTGGACAGGGACTAGCGGGAGGTGCAGATACGCAGTATTTT	CATGQGLAGGADTQYF
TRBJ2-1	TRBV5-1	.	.	TGCGCCAGCAGCTCGGCTGGGGGCTCCTACAATGAGCAGTTCTTC	CASSSAGGSYNEQFF
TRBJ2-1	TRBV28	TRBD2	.	TGTGCCACCGCCAGTCGACTAGCTTCCTACAATGAGCAGTTCTTC	CATASRLASYNEQFF
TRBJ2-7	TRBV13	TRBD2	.	TGTGCCAGCAGCTTCAGACTAGCGGGTTCCTACGAGCAGTACTTC	CASSFRLAGSYEQYF
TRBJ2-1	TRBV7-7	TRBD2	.	TGTGCCAGCAGTCCAGGACTAGCGGGAGGGTCCTACAATGAGCAGTTCTTC	CASSPGLAGGSYNEQFF
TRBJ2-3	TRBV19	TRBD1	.	TGTGCCAGTAGCCATATTCCGGGACAGAGAACAGATACGCAGTATTTT	CASSHIPGQRTDTQYF
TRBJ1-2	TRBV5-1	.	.	TGCGCCAGCAGCCTTGTAAGCCCTAACTATGGCTACACCTTC	CASSLVSPNYGYTF
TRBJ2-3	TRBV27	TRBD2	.	TGTGCCAGCACCAATGACGCGGGAGGAGGGACAGATACGCAGTATTTT	CASTNDAGGGTDTQYF
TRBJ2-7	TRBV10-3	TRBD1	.	TGTGCCATCAGAAAGGGACAGGGTTACCACGAGCAGTACTTC	CAIRKGQGYHEQYF
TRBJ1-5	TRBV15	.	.	TGTGCCACCAGCAGAGATCCTCCCGGGGACAGCAATCAGCCCCAGCATTTT	CATSRDPPGDSNQPQHF
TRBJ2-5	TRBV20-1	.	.	TGCAGTGCTGCCCTGAAAGAGACCCAGTACTTC	CSAALKETQYF
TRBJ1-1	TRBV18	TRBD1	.	TGTGCCAGCTCACCACAGGGGGCAGGGAAGTTAACTTTCTTT	CASSPQGAGKLTFF
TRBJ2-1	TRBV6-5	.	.	TGTGCCAGCAGTGCCCCAGGGTCGGGTGAGCAGTTCTTC	CASSAPGSGEQFF
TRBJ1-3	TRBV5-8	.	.	TGTGCCAGCAGTGCGGTCTTCGCTGGAAACACCATATATTTT	CASSAVFAGNTIYF
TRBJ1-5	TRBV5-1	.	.	TGCGCCAGCAGCTTGGGGGGCGCAGGTAATCAGCCCCAGCATTTT	CASSLGGAGNQPQHF
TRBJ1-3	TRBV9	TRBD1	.	TGTGCCAGCAGCGCCGGGGGACAGTTCTCTGGAAACACCATATATTTT	CASSAGGQFSGNTIYF
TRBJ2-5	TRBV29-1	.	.	TGCAGCGTTGGAGGACCGGGGGAGCAGTACTTC	CSVGGPGEQYF
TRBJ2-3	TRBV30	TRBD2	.	TGTGCCTGGAGGGGCGGGAGCACATGGGATACGCAGTATTTT	CAWRGGSTWDTQYF
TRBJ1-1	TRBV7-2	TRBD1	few	TGTGCCAGCAGAAGGACAGGTGAAGCTTTCTTT	CASRRTGEAFF
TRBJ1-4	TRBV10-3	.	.	TGTGCCATCAGTGAACGCGGAGATGAAAAACTGTTTTTT	CAISERGDEKLFF
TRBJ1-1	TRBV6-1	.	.	TGTGCCAGCAGTGAAGTTGGGGAAGGCACTGAAGCTTTCTTT	CASSEVGEGTEAFF
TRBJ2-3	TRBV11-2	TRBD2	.	TGTGCCAGCGCCCGACCGACTAGCGGGGTCGGCAGAGATACGCAGTATTTT	CASARPTSGVGRDTQYF
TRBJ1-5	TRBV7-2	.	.	TGTGCCAGCAGCTTAGGGGGGGGCCAAACATATCAGCCCCAGCATTTT	CASSLGGGQTYQPQHF
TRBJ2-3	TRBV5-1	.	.	TGCGCCAGCAGTAAGGCGGGGCGAATAGACGGCACAGATACGCAGTATTTT	CASSKAGRIDGTDTQYF
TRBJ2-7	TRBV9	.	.	TGTGCCAGCAGCTCCGAACTCCATTCTACGGAGCAGTACTTC	CASSSELHSTEQYF
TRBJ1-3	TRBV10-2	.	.	TGCGCCAGCAGTGAGCGGTTCTACTCTGGAAACACCATATATTTT	CASSERFYSGNTIYF
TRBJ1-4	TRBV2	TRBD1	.	TGTGCCAGCACCAGGACAGGAGTTAGAGAAAAACTGTTTTTT	CASTRTGVREKLFF
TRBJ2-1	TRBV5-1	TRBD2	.	TGCGCCAGCAGCCCGGGACTAGCGGCTTCCAATGAGCAGTTCTTC	CASSPGLAASNEQFF
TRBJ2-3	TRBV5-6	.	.	TGTGCCAGCAGCTCAAGGGATGGGTCAGATACGCAGTATTTT	CASSSRDGSDTQYF
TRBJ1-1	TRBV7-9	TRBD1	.	TGTGCCAGCAGCCCTCCCGGGACAGGGTTGAACACTGAAGCTTTCTTT	CASSPPGTGLNTEAFF
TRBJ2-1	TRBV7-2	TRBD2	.	TGTGCCAGCAGCGTGGGACTAGCCGGAAGGATTGAGCAGTTCTTC	CASSVGLAGRIEQFF
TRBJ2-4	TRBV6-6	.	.	TGTGCCAGCAGTTATCACGTGGGCCGAGGCCAAAACATTCAGTACTTC	CASSYHVGRGQNIQYF
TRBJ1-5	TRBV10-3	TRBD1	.	TGTGCCATCCGACAGGGCTTCAATAGCAATCAGCCCCAGCATTTT	CAIRQGFNSNQPQHF
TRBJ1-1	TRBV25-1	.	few	TGTGCCAGCAGGACCGAATTCCAAGCTTTCTTT	CASRTEFQAFF
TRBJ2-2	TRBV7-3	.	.	TGTGCCAGCAGCCTCTCTAGCGACCTTTCGGCCGGGGAGCTGTTTTTT	CASSLSSDLSAGELFF
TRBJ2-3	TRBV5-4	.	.	TGTGCCAGCAGCTTGGATCCGGGGGCGGAGTGGTATACGCAGTATTTT	CASSLDPGAEWYTQYF
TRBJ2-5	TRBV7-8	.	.	TGTGCCAGCAGCTTAGCGCTCAGTTCCGTGGAGACCCAGTACTTC	CASSLALSSVETQYF
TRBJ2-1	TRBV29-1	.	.	TGCAGCGCCGTACAGGGAATAAACAATGAGCAGTTCTTC	CSAVQGINNEQFF
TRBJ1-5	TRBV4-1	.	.	TGCGCCAGCGGCCGACCTAATCAGCCCCAGCATTTT	CASGRPNQPQHF
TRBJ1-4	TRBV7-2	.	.	TGTGCCAGCAGCTTAGCGGATACGGGCGGGAAACTGTTTTTT	CASSLADTGGKLFF
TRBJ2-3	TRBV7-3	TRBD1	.	TGTGCCAGCAGCTCCGGCAGGGGGTTAGATACGCAGTATTTT	CASSSGRGLDTQYF
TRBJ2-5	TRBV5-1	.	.	TGCGCCAGCAGCCCAGAGTTGGGCCAAGAGACCCAGTACTTC	CASSPELGQETQYF
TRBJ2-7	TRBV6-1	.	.	TGTGCCAGCAGTCGCGGAATCTACGAGCAGTACTTC	CASSRGIYEQYF
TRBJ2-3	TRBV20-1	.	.	TGCAGTTCGACACTGCGAGATACGCAGTATTTT	CSSTLRDTQYF
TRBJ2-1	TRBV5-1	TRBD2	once	TGCGCCAGCAGCTTGGGACTGCTAGCGGAAGTTTACAATGAGCAGTTCTTC	CASSLGLLAEVYNEQFF
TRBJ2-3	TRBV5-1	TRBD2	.	TGCGCCAGCAGCCGTCGGGGGAAAGCGGGAGGGCAAGATACGCAGTATTTT	CASSRRGKAGGQDTQYF
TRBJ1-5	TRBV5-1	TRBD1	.	TGCGCCAGCAGCTTGGTAGGGGGCAGTGATCAGCCCCAGCATTTT	CASSLVGGSDQPQHF
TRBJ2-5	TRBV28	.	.	TGTGCCAGCAGTTCCGCCTTTGAAGAGACCCAGTACTTC	CASSSAFEETQYF
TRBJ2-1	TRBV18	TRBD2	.	TGTGCCAGCTCGACACAGACTAGCGGGAGCGGTGAGCAGTTCTTC	CASSTQTSGSGEQFF
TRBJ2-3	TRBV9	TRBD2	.	TGTGCCAGCAGCGTAGCTCTCCTAGCGGGGACGGTCGATACGCAGTATTTT	CASSVALLAGTVDTQYF
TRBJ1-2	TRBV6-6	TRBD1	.	TGTGCCAGCAGTGGACAGGGGGCGACCTATGGCTACACCTTC	CASSGQGATYGYTF
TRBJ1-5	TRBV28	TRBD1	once	TGTGCCAGCCACCAACCGGGACAGGGGGCGAAGCCCCAGCATTTT	CASHQPGQGAKPQHF
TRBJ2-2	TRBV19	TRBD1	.	TGTGCCAGTAGTACTGCCACAGGGGTAGCCGGGGAGCTGTTTTTT	CASSTATGVAGELFF
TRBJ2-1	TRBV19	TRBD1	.	TGTGCCAGTACCCGGACAGGGGCTTACAATGAGCAGTTCTTC	CASTRTGAYNEQFF
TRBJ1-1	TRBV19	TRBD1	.	TGTGCCAGTGAACTCAGGGGGCTAACTGAAGCTTTCTTT	CASELRGLTEAFF
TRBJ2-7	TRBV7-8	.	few	TGTGCCAGCAGTAAGAGCGGCCCTACCTACGAGCAGTACTTC	CASSKSGPTYEQYF